Below are 26 T cell receptor beta chains sequenced from a single sample in a study of blood T cell repertoires in COVID-19 (dated by TCRdb to the early 2020s). The method was the immunoSEQ multiplex PCR assay. Here the immuneACCESS table is served through TCRdb, limited to in-frame sequences with V and J called. Missing clones are a known gap in these copies; in checked studies unresolved V genes cover under half, and the rest lacks a known reason. Here the sample has a few hundred thousand clones; roughly 88% occur a single time. Around 1.9% of the sample comes from the top ten. The sample comprised PBMCs or T cells enriched from blood (not recorded which). Every receptor here comes from a woman between 35 and 50 years old who had recovered from COVID-19.

The chain is built from TRBV29-1 and TRBJ1-1; D is unresolved. CDR3 length: 12 residues. The germline V gene encodes CDR1 SQVTM and CDR2 ANQGSEA. The V and J ends lost 5 bases and 1 base respectively, with 8 bases between them. CDR3 amino acids: CSVTRSNTEAFF. CDR3 DNA sequence: TGCAGCGTTACAAGATCGAACACTGAAGCTTTCTTT.

The chain joins TRBV2 to TRBJ2-1; D possibly corresponds to TRBD2 (6 bases). Germline V lookup: CDR1 SNHLY, CDR2 FYNNEI. The CDR3 runs to 16 residues. The V end lost 6 bases, the J end lost 1 base, and 16 bases lay between the germline ends. CDR3 protein: CASSGGAARSYNEQFF. In nucleotides, the CDR3 is TGTGCCAGCAGCGGGGGAGCTGCGAGGTCCTACAATGAGCAGTTCTTC.

This clone came up once. This chain joins TRBV12-3 or TRBV12-4 and TRBJ2-7; D is undetermined. With 5 bases removed from V and 0 bases from J, the gap between germline ends came to 8 bases. The length of the CDR3 is 13 residues. As DNA, the CDR3 is TGTGCCAGCAGTCCTAGATACTCCTACGAGCAGTACTTC. Amino acid sequence: CASSPRYSYEQYF.

The chain has TRBV6-5 and TRBJ1-1, with D possibly matching TRBD1 (6 bases). Germline CDR1 is MNHEY and CDR2 is SVGAGI. Trimming pared 5 bases from V and 11 bases from J, leaving 18 bases between. There are 13 residues in the CDR3. CDR3 protein: CASSNPGTSRAFF. CDR3 nucleotide sequence: TGTGCCAGCAGTAACCCCGGGACATCTCGGGCTTTCTTT.

The chain uses TRBV10-3 and TRBJ1-1; 10 bases match TRBD1. J was trimmed by 5 bases and V by 5 bases; bases with no gene match: 8. The CDR3 is made up of 15 amino acids. The germline CDR1 and CDR2 sequences are ENHRY and SYGVKD. The DNA for the CDR3 is TGTGCCATCAGTCAGCCGGGACAGGGGAGTACTGAAGCTTTCTTT. Its translation: CAISQPGQGSTEAFF.

This chain connects TRBV2 to TRBJ2-7; 11 positions match TRBD2. Germline values: CDR1 SNHLY, CDR2 FYNNEI. V trimming: 0 bases; J trimming: 2 bases; junction bases outside the gene matches: 6. There are 17 residues in the CDR3. The CDR3 spells CASSEAPGTSGPYEQYF. In DNA, the CDR3 is TGTGCCAGCAGTGAAGCTCCCGGGACTAGCGGACCCTACGAGCAGTACTTC.

The CDR3 DNA reads TGTGCCAGCAGTTACGCGGGAAAAAGCGACGAGCAGTACTTC. Its protein product is CASSYAGKSDEQYF. This chain uses TRBV6-5 with TRBJ2-7, with TRBD2 as a possible D gene (6 bases). Germline CDR1 and CDR2: MNHEY and SVGAGI. The V end was cut by 2 bases, the J end by 5 bases, with 13 bases between. The CDR3 is 14 amino acids.

The rearrangement links TRBV7-9 to TRBJ2-5; TRBD1 is a possible D gene (6 bases). Trimming shortened V by 5 bases and J by 2 bases, and 12 bases separated the two germline ends. The CDR3 spans 14 residues. Germline CDR1 is SEHNR and CDR2 is FQNEAQ (reference sequence). The CDR3 loop reads CASSRLQGQETQYF. The CDR3 bases are TGTGCCAGCAGCCGACTCCAGGGGCAAGAGACCCAGTACTTC.

This sequence joins TRBV6-5 and TRBJ1-1, with D uncertain. The CDR3 runs 14 residues. Trimming left V 0 bases short and J 2 bases short, with 7 bases between. The germline CDR1 and CDR2 sequences are MNHEY and SVGAGI. The CDR3 DNA reads TGTGCCAGCAGTTACTCCCCAGATAACACTGAAGCTTTCTTT. Amino acid sequence: CASSYSPDNTEAFF.

This rearrangement joins TRBV9 to TRBJ1-5, with unresolved D. Deletions cut 3 bases from V and 3 bases from J, with 4 bases between. The germline gives CDR1 SGDLS, CDR2 YYNGEE. The CDR3 sequence is 12 residues long. CDR3 in amino acids: CASSANNQPQHF. In DNA, the CDR3 is TGTGCCAGCAGCGCAAACAATCAGCCCCAGCATTTT.

V and J are TRBV7-9 and TRBJ2-1; no clear D gene. This CDR3 comprises 13 residues. Trimming removed 5 bases at V and 7 bases at J, with 12 bases between. Per the germline V gene, CDR1 is SEHNR and CDR2 is FQNEAQ (reference sequence). This CDR3 reads CASSEAPLNEQFF. The CDR3 coding sequence is TGTGCCAGCAGCGAAGCCCCCTTAAATGAGCAGTTCTTC.

The chain combines TRBV2 with TRBJ1-1, with D perhaps TRBD1 (6 bases). V was cut by 7 bases and J by 4 bases, with 19 bases left in between. Germline CDR1 is SNHLY and CDR2 is FYNNEI. This CDR3 spans 15 amino acids. CDR3 loop: CASKGETGWVTEAFF. CDR3 in DNA: TGTGCCAGCAAGGGGGAAACAGGGTGGGTCACTGAAGCTTTCTTT.

The chain employs TRBV23-1 and TRBJ2-7; weak D call: TRBD1 (5 bases). TRBV23-1 is designated an ORF whose function remains uncertain. CDR3 length: 16 amino acids. The germline V and J ends were trimmed by 0 bases and 7 bases, with 19 bases remaining between them. This CDR3 reads CASSQSRAREPQEQYF. As DNA, the CDR3 is TGCGCCAGCAGTCAATCCAGGGCCAGGGAACCCCAGGAGCAGTACTTC.

This clone was picked up one time. CDR3 DNA sequence: TGTGCCAGCAGTTTCAGGGGGCGCCTCGATGAGCAGTTCTTC. Protein: CASSFRGRLDEQFF. This sequence joins TRBV6-6 and TRBJ2-1, with TRBD1 matching 8 bases. The trim removed 4 bases at V and 8 bases at J, leaving 7 bases unmatched. Germline V gene lookup returns CDR1 MNHNY and CDR2 SVGAGI (reference sequence). CDR3 length equals 14 residues.

This clone has just one count. The chain carries TRBV24-1 and TRBJ2-5; 7 nucleotides agree with TRBD2. The trim removed 4 bases at V and 2 bases at J, leaving 6 bases unmatched. The CDR3 has 15 residues. Germline loops: CDR1 KGHDR, CDR2 SFDVKD. The CDR3 spells CATSDRQAGQETQYF. Written as DNA, the CDR3 is TGTGCCACCAGTGACCGCCAAGCGGGACAAGAGACCCAGTACTTC.

The chain recombines TRBV12-2 with TRBJ2-6; whether TRBD2, the table's D call, matches the DNA was not checked. TRBV12-2 is deemed a pseudogene. CDR3 length equals 16 residues. CDR3 sequence reads: CASRLGEGAGANVLTF. CDR3 nucleotides: TGTGCAAGTCGCTTGGGGGAGGGCGCTGGGGCCAACGTCCTGACTTTC.

V is TRBV4-1 and J is TRBJ2-1; maybe TRBD1 (6 bases). The CDR3 sequence is 13 residues long. Per germline, CDR1 MGHRA and CDR2 YSYEKL. Trimming shortened V by 2 bases and J by 12 bases, and 14 bases separated the two germline ends. CDR3 protein: CASSQQLPQGQFF. The CDR3 DNA sequence: TGCGCCAGCAGCCAACAACTTCCACAGGGGCAGTTCTTC.

The chain combines TRBV30 with TRBJ1-1; D is undetermined. CDR3 length: 15 amino acids. With 0 bases removed from V and 1 base from J, the gap between germline ends came to 12 bases. In germline, CDR1 is GTSNPN, CDR2 SVGIG (reference sequence). CDR3 residues: CAWSVKEGRNTEAFF. CDR3 bases: TGTGCCTGGAGTGTAAAGGAGGGCCGGAACACTGAAGCTTTCTTT.

V and J are TRBV10-3 and TRBJ2-3; D not certain. Germline assignment: CDR1 ENHRY and CDR2 SYGVKD. Trimming left V 4 bases short and J 0 bases short, with 2 bases between. The CDR3 spans 12 residues. The CDR3 bases are TGTGCCATCAGTGCAAGCACAGATACGCAGTATTTT. Residues: CAISASTDTQYF.

This clone was observed once. CDR3 residues: CASSLIWGQTFYGYTF. DNA for the CDR3: TGCGCCAGCAGCCTTATCTGGGGACAAACCTTCTATGGCTACACCTTC. The rearrangement uses TRBV4-3 and TRBJ1-2; D is possibly TRBD1 (6 bases). The CDR3 sequence is 16 residues long. The V end lost 4 bases, the J end lost 4 bases, and 19 bases lay between the germline ends. Germline V gives CDR1 LGHNA, CDR2 YSLEER.

On this clone: The same CDR3 also results from other DNA sequences found in this sample. The CDR3 region is CSVATSAYEQYF. The CDR3 DNA sequence: TGCAGCGTTGCGACTAGCGCCTACGAGCAGTACTTC. The V call is TRBV29-1, the J call TRBJ2-7; 8 bases are a match to TRBD2. This CDR3 is 12 amino acids long. The V gene end was trimmed by 4 bases and the J gene end by 2 bases; junction bases not matched to a gene: 1. The V gene's germline CDR1 is SQVTM and CDR2 ANQGSEA.

The CDR3 sequence is CASSPGQGITYEQYF. DNA for the CDR3: TGTGCCAGCAGTCCAGGACAGGGGATCACCTACGAGCAGTACTTC. V and J are TRBV27 and TRBJ2-7; 9 bases match TRBD1. In germline, CDR1 is MNHEY, CDR2 SMNVEV (reference sequence). J gave up 2 bases and V 5 bases, and 7 bases lay outside the gene matches. The CDR3 consists of 15 residues.

On this clone itself: Mismatch with germline at one junction end may stem from a read error. The chain has TRBV7-7 and TRBJ2-7; 11 nucleotides match TRBD2. The CDR3 length is 16 residues. Germline assignment: CDR1 SSHAT and CDR2 FNYEAQ (reference sequence). CDR3 amino acids: CASSPTGLAALYEQYF. The CDR3 nucleotides are TGTGCTAGCAGCCCGACGGGACTAGCGGCGCTCTACGAGCAGTACTTC.

In this sample, this clone turned up a few times. The chain joins TRBV4-1 to TRBJ2-1; 14 bases are a match to TRBD2. The CDR3 runs to 18 residues. Trimming at V came to 4 bases and at J to 0 bases, leaving 5 bases not matched to a gene. Germline values: CDR1 MGHRA, CDR2 YSYEKL. CDR3 in amino acids: CASSLGLAGGSSYNEQFF. The DNA of the CDR3 is TGCGCCAGCAGCCTAGGACTAGCGGGAGGCAGCTCCTACAATGAGCAGTTCTTC.

This chain joins TRBV9 and TRBJ2-7; a weak D match, TRBD1 (6 bases). The CDR3 spans 14 residues. V dropped 3 bases and J dropped 5 bases, with 15 bases sitting between them. From germline, CDR1 is SGDLS and CDR2 YYNGEE. The CDR3 DNA reads TGTGCCAGCAGCGGACAGGCTTGGCTTGACGAGCAGTACTTC. Encoded protein: CASSGQAWLDEQYF.

This chain joins TRBV29-1 and TRBJ1-3; perhaps TRBD1 as D (6 bases). Germline V gives CDR1 SQVTM, CDR2 ANQGSEA. V lost 4 bases and J 0 bases, leaving 10 bases between the germline ends. CDR3 length: 14 residues. The CDR3 spells CSVGKDSSGNTIYF. CDR3 in DNA: TGCAGCGTTGGCAAGGACAGCTCTGGAAACACCATATATTTT.